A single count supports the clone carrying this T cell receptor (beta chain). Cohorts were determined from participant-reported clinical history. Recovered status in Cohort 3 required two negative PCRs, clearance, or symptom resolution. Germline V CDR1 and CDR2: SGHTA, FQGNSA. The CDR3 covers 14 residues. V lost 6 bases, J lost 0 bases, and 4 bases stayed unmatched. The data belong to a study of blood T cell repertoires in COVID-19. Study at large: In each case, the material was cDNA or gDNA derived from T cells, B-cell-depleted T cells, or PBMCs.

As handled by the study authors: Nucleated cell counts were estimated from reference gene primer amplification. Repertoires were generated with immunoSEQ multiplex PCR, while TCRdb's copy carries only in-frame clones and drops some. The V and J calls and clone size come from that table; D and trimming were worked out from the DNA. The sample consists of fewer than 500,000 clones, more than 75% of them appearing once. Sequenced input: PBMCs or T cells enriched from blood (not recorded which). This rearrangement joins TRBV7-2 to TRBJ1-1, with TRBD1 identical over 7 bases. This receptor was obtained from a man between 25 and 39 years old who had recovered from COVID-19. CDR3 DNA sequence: TGTGCCAGCAGACCGGGACAGCTGAACACTGAAGCTTTCTTT. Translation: CASRPGQLNTEAFF.